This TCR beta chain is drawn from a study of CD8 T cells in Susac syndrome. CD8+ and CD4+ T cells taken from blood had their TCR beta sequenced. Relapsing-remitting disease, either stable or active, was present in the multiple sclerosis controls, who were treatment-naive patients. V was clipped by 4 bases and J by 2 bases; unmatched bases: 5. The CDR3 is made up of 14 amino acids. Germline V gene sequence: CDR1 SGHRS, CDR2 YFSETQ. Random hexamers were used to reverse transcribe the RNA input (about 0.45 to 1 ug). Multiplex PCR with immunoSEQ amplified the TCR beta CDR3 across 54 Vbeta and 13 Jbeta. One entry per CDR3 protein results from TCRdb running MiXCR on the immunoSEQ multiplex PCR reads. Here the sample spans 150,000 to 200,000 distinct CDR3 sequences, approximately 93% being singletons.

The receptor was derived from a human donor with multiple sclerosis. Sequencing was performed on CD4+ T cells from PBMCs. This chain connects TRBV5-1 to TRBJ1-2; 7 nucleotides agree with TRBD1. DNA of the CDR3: TGCGCCAGCAGCACCCTACAGGGGAACTATGGCTACACCTTC. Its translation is CASSTLQGNYGYTF. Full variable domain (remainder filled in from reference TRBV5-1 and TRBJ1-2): KAGVTQTPRYLIKTRGQQVTLSCSPISGHRSVSWYQQTPGQGLQFLFEYFSETQRNKGNFPGRFSGRQFSNSRSEMNVSTLELGDSALYLCASSTLQGNYGYTFGSGTRLTVV.